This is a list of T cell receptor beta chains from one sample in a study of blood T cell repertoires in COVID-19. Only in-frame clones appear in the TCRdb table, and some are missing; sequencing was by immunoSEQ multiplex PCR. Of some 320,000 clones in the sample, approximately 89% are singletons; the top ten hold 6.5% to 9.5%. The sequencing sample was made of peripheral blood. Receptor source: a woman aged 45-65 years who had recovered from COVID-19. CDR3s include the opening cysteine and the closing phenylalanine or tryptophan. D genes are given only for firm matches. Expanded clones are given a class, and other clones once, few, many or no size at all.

CDR3: CASRREMQSYGYTF; DNA: TGTGCCAGCCGTCGAGAGATGCAATCCTATGGCTACACCTTC; V: TRBV6-5; D: -; size: -; J: TRBJ1-2
CDR3: CASRATGPYNSPLHF; DNA: TGTGCCAGCAGGGCAACAGGGCCCTATAATTCACCCCTCCACTTT; V: TRBV6-5; D: -; size: -; J: TRBJ1-6
CDR3: CASSQAGVTVYGYTF; DNA: TGTGCCAGCAGCCAGGCAGGGGTTACCGTCTATGGCTACACCTTC; V: TRBV5-5; D: -; size: -; J: TRBJ1-2
CDR3: CSVEEELNTEAFF; DNA: TGCAGCGTTGAAGAGGAGTTGAACACTGAAGCTTTCTTT; V: TRBV29-1; D: -; size: -; J: TRBJ1-1
CDR3: CASRRRTSGLYEQYF; DNA: TGTGCAAGTCGCCGACGGACTAGCGGTCTCTACGAGCAGTACTTC; V: TRBV12-2; D: -; size: -; J: TRBJ2-7
CDR3: CAWSGGLDQPQHF; DNA: TGTGCCTGGAGTGGAGGTCTGGATCAGCCCCAGCATTTT; V: TRBV30; D: -; size: -; J: TRBJ1-5
CDR3: CASSEAANYGYTF; DNA: TGCGCCAGCAGTGAGGCGGCAAACTATGGCTACACCTTC; V: TRBV10-1; D: -; size: -; J: TRBJ1-2
CDR3: CASSRSYEQYF; DNA: TGTGCCAGCAGCCGTTCCTACGAGCAGTACTTC; V: TRBV28; D: -; size: -; J: TRBJ2-7
CDR3: CASSVDRAGQPQHF; DNA: TGTGCCAGCAGCGTGGACAGGGCCGGCCAGCCCCAGCATTTT; V: TRBV6-5; D: TRBD1; size: -; J: TRBJ1-5
CDR3: CASSQATGGSYNSPLHF; DNA: TGCGCCAGCAGCCAGGCGACAGGGGGCTCCTATAATTCACCCCTCCACTTT; V: TRBV4-3; D: TRBD1; size: -; J: TRBJ1-6
CDR3: CATSDSGAGGTEAFF; DNA: TGTGCCACCAGTGATTCAGGGGCAGGGGGCACTGAAGCTTTCTTT; V: TRBV24-1; D: TRBD1; size: -; J: TRBJ1-1
CDR3: CASSDRGAGGDEQFF; DNA: TGTGCCAGCAGTGACAGGGGAGCGGGGGGGGATGAGCAGTTCTTC; V: TRBV6-4; D: TRBD2; size: -; J: TRBJ2-1
CDR3: CASSYSHQRGYTF; DNA: TGTGCCAGCAGTTACTCTCACCAGCGGGGCTACACCTTC; V: TRBV6-5; D: -; size: -; J: TRBJ1-2
CDR3: CASSYEDSEAFF; DNA: TGTGCCAGCAGCTATGAGGACAGTGAAGCTTTCTTT; V: TRBV7-3; D: -; size: -; J: TRBJ1-1
CDR3: CASSASGTDSYEQYF; DNA: TGTGCCAGCAGCGCCTCCGGGACAGACTCCTACGAGCAGTACTTC; V: TRBV9; D: TRBD1; size: few; J: TRBJ2-7
CDR3: CASSPRGTDTYEQYF; DNA: TGTGCCAGCTCACCACGCGGGACAGATACCTACGAGCAGTACTTC; V: TRBV18; D: -; size: once; J: TRBJ2-7
CDR3: CASSYGGGRSEQYF; DNA: TGTGCCAGCAGTTACGGGGGGGGCCGGAGCGAGCAGTACTTC; V: TRBV6-5; D: -; size: -; J: TRBJ2-7
CDR3: CATNFVGRGSPLHF; DNA: TGTGCCACCAATTTTGTGGGGCGAGGTTCACCCCTCCACTTT; V: TRBV28; D: -; size: -; J: TRBJ1-6
CDR3: CASSYTYGQELYEQYF; DNA: TGTGCCAGCAGTTACACCTACGGACAGGAGCTTTACGAGCAGTACTTC; V: TRBV6-7; D: TRBD1; size: -; J: TRBJ2-7
CDR3: CASSQDIQGLFTGELFF; DNA: TGCGCCAGCAGCCAGGACATACAGGGGCTATTCACCGGGGAGCTGTTTTTT; V: TRBV4-3; D: TRBD1; size: -; J: TRBJ2-2
CDR3: CASSLAGDGSYEQYF; DNA: TGTGCCAGCAGTTTAGCGGGAGATGGGTCCTACGAGCAGTACTTC; V: TRBV28; D: TRBD2; size: -; J: TRBJ2-7
CDR3: CASSFGRYETQYF; DNA: TGTGCCAGCAGTTTTGGTAGATATGAGACCCAGTACTTC; V: TRBV6-2/TRBV6-3; D: -; size: -; J: TRBJ2-5
CDR3: CASSLVAGISDTQYF; DNA: TGTGCCAGCAGCTTAGTGGCGGGGATATCAGATACGCAGTATTTT; V: TRBV11-2; D: -; size: once; J: TRBJ2-3
CDR3: CASSPRGAANTGELFF; DNA: TGTGCCAGCTCTCCGCGGGGGGCCGCGAACACCGGGGAGCTGTTTTTT; V: TRBV18; D: TRBD2; size: -; J: TRBJ2-2
CDR3: CASTLGRVASQPQHF; DNA: TGTGCCAGCACATTGGGGCGCGTGGCTAGTCAGCCCCAGCATTTT; V: TRBV19; D: -; size: -; J: TRBJ1-5
CDR3: CASSLMGGGSGSPLHF; DNA: TGTGCCAGCAGCTTAATGGGGGGAGGGAGTGGTTCACCCCTCCACTTT; V: TRBV7-2; D: -; size: once; J: TRBJ1-6
CDR3: CASSSTGQETQYF; DNA: TGTGCCAGCAGTTCGACAGGTCAAGAGACCCAGTACTTC; V: TRBV6-5; D: -; size: -; J: TRBJ2-5
CDR3: CASSLAGGEAFF; DNA: TGTGCCAGCAGCTTAGCCGGAGGTGAAGCTTTCTTT; V: TRBV7-9; D: -; size: few; J: TRBJ1-1
CDR3: CASRTVSSGANVLTF; DNA: TGTGCCAGCAGGACAGTTAGCTCTGGGGCCAACGTCCTGACTTTC; V: TRBV27; D: -; size: -; J: TRBJ2-6
CDR3: CASKESRFYGYTF; DNA: TGTGCCAGCAAAGAGAGTCGATTCTATGGCTACACCTTC; V: TRBV27; D: -; size: once; J: TRBJ1-2
CDR3: CASSPRTGQETQYF; DNA: TGTGCCAGCTCACCCCGGACAGGGCAAGAGACCCAGTACTTC; V: TRBV18; D: TRBD1; size: once; J: TRBJ2-5
CDR3: CASSYLGQGAGELFF; DNA: TGTGCCAGCAGTTATTTGGGACAGGGTGCCGGGGAGCTGTTTTTT; V: TRBV6-2/TRBV6-3; D: TRBD1; size: -; J: TRBJ2-2
CDR3: CAISDKLGAGAGELFF; DNA: TGTGCCATCAGCGATAAGCTGGGGGCAGGGGCCGGGGAGCTGTTTTTT; V: TRBV10-3; D: -; size: -; J: TRBJ2-2
CDR3: CASRQGQETQYF; DNA: TGTGCCAGTCGACAGGGGCAAGAGACCCAGTACTTC; V: TRBV19; D: TRBD1; size: -; J: TRBJ2-5
CDR3: CASSLDQGSPIEQFF; DNA: TGTGCCAGCAGCTTAGATCAGGGTTCCCCCATCGAGCAGTTCTTC; V: TRBV11-2; D: -; size: -; J: TRBJ2-1
CDR3: CATREELGKETQYF; DNA: TGTGCCACCAGAGAGGAACTAGGAAAAGAGACCCAGTACTTC; V: TRBV28; D: -; size: -; J: TRBJ2-5
CDR3: CASSIEGLDGYTF; DNA: TGTGCCAGCAGCATTGAGGGATTAGATGGCTACACCTTC; V: TRBV7-9; D: -; size: once; J: TRBJ1-2
CDR3: CASSLEGLGGPNQPQHF; DNA: TGTGCCAGCAGCTTAGAGGGATTGGGGGGTCCCAATCAGCCCCAGCATTTT; V: TRBV7-2; D: -; size: -; J: TRBJ1-5
CDR3: CASSTYRGRLDQPQHF; DNA: TGCGCCAGCAGTACTTATAGGGGGCGGTTAGATCAGCCCCAGCATTTT; V: TRBV10-2; D: TRBD1; size: -; J: TRBJ1-5
CDR3: CASRSGTGDYGYTF; DNA: TGTGCCAGCAGGAGCGGGACAGGGGATTATGGCTACACCTTC; V: TRBV6-5; D: TRBD1; size: once; J: TRBJ1-2